These T cell receptor beta chains were read from a single sample in a study of T cell repertoires in ileal Crohn's disease. Profiled with immunoSEQ multiplex PCR; TCRdb holds only in-frame clones, not every one. The repertoire consists of tens of thousands of clones, with 80% to 85% occurring once and the leading ten covering around 5.4%. Sequencing was done on a sample of ileal tissue. The receptor source for this set is an adult with Crohn's disease. Each CDR3 is given with its conserved first and last residue. Fields, in order: V gene, D gene, J gene, clone size, CDR3 DNA, CDR3 protein. The D gene is left open where the match is weak. The size of a clone is reported for some rows only, either as once, few or many, or as a class for expanded clones.

v_call: TRBV10-2
d_call: -
j_call: TRBJ1-6
clone_size: -
cdr3_nt: TGCGCCAGCAGTGCACCGGGGGTTAATTCACCCCTCCACTTT
cdr3_aa: CASSAPGVNSPLHF

v_call: TRBV19
d_call: TRBD1
j_call: TRBJ1-3
clone_size: -
cdr3_nt: TGTGCCAGTAGCCGTCGACAGGGGGCAAAAGCTGGAAACACCATATATTTT
cdr3_aa: CASSRRQGAKAGNTIYF

v_call: TRBV6-5
d_call: TRBD2
j_call: TRBJ2-1
clone_size: -
cdr3_nt: TGTGCCAGCAGCCAGATTACCGGGGGGGCCTATGAGCAGTTCTTC
cdr3_aa: CASSQITGGAYEQFF

v_call: TRBV12-5
d_call: -
j_call: TRBJ1-2
clone_size: once
cdr3_nt: TGTGCTAGTGGCGACAGCTTTCTTTTGTATGGCTACACCTTC
cdr3_aa: CASGDSFLLYGYTF

v_call: TRBV18
d_call: TRBD1
j_call: TRBJ1-2
clone_size: -
cdr3_nt: TGTGCCAGCTCACCACCGGGGCAGGGGGCTCCCTATGGCTACACCTTC
cdr3_aa: CASSPPGQGAPYGYTF

v_call: TRBV18
d_call: TRBD1
j_call: TRBJ1-1
clone_size: -
cdr3_nt: TGTGCCAGCTCACCCGGGACAGGGGGCCGAACTGAAGCTTTCTTT
cdr3_aa: CASSPGTGGRTEAFF

v_call: TRBV9
d_call: TRBD1
j_call: TRBJ1-2
clone_size: -
cdr3_nt: TGTGCCAGCAGCGTAGACAGGGGGCGGAAAGGCTACACCTTC
cdr3_aa: CASSVDRGRKGYTF

v_call: TRBV27
d_call: -
j_call: TRBJ1-1
clone_size: -
cdr3_nt: TGTGCCAGCAGTTCGGCCAGGCTCCTTGAAGCTTTCTTT
cdr3_aa: CASSSARLLEAFF

v_call: TRBV19
d_call: TRBD1
j_call: TRBJ1-4
clone_size: -
cdr3_nt: TGTGCCAGTGGGGACAGGGCGGCTAATGAAAAACTGTTTTTT
cdr3_aa: CASGDRAANEKLFF

v_call: TRBV5-6
d_call: -
j_call: TRBJ1-6
clone_size: -
cdr3_nt: TGTGCCAGCAGCTTGGCGGGGAATTCACCCCTCCACTTT
cdr3_aa: CASSLAGNSPLHF

v_call: TRBV7-3
d_call: -
j_call: TRBJ2-2
clone_size: -
cdr3_nt: TGTGCCAGCAGCTCCTCCGTGGACAGACGAACGGGGGAGCTGTTTTTT
cdr3_aa: CASSSSVDRRTGELFF

v_call: TRBV11-2
d_call: -
j_call: TRBJ1-1
clone_size: -
cdr3_nt: TGTGCCAGCAGCGGCTTGCGCGGGCACACTGAAGCTTTCTTT
cdr3_aa: CASSGLRGHTEAFF

v_call: TRBV4-1
d_call: -
j_call: TRBJ1-1
clone_size: -
cdr3_nt: TGCGCCAGCAGCCAAGAAGCCAGGGTCACTGAAGCTTTCTTT
cdr3_aa: CASSQEARVTEAFF

v_call: TRBV6-4
d_call: -
j_call: TRBJ2-1
clone_size: -
cdr3_nt: TGTGCCAGCAAGGTGTCGGTAGCGGCAAACAATGAGCAGTTCTTC
cdr3_aa: CASKVSVAANNEQFF

v_call: TRBV29-1
d_call: -
j_call: TRBJ1-3
clone_size: -
cdr3_nt: TGCAGCGTCTTGCGGGGAAGCTCTGGAAACACCATATATTTT
cdr3_aa: CSVLRGSSGNTIYF

v_call: TRBV6-6
d_call: -
j_call: TRBJ2-7
clone_size: once
cdr3_nt: TGTGCCAGCAGACTAGATACCTACGAGCAGTACTTC
cdr3_aa: CASRLDTYEQYF

v_call: TRBV7-2
d_call: TRBD1
j_call: TRBJ1-2
clone_size: -
cdr3_nt: TGTGCCAGCAGCCAATGGACAGGGGGCGCTTTGTCTCTCTATGGCTACACCTTC
cdr3_aa: CASSQWTGGALSLYGYTF

v_call: TRBV2
d_call: TRBD1
j_call: TRBJ2-2
clone_size: -
cdr3_nt: TGTGCCATCCGGCCCGGACAGGGCCCGGGTCGAGGCACCGGGGAGCTGTTTTTT
cdr3_aa: CAIRPGQGPGRGTGELFF

v_call: TRBV14
d_call: -
j_call: TRBJ1-2
clone_size: -
cdr3_nt: TGTGCCAGCAGCCAAGTGTCGGACTATGGCTACACCTTC
cdr3_aa: CASSQVSDYGYTF

v_call: TRBV19
d_call: -
j_call: TRBJ1-5
clone_size: -
cdr3_nt: TGTGCCAGTAGTTACTCTTTCAATCAGCCCCAGCATTTT
cdr3_aa: CASSYSFNQPQHF

v_call: TRBV5-1
d_call: -
j_call: TRBJ2-2
clone_size: -
cdr3_nt: TGCGCCAGCAGCTCACAGGGATCGGACACCGGGGAGCTGTTTTTT
cdr3_aa: CASSSQGSDTGELFF

v_call: TRBV18
d_call: -
j_call: TRBJ1-4
clone_size: -
cdr3_nt: TGTGCCAGCTCACTAATGTCAGGGGACAATGAAAAACTGTTTTTT
cdr3_aa: CASSLMSGDNEKLFF

v_call: TRBV9
d_call: -
j_call: TRBJ2-5
clone_size: once
cdr3_nt: TGTGCCAGCAGTCTAGACCCCCGGCGGCGTCAAGAGACCCAGTACTTC
cdr3_aa: CASSLDPRRRQETQYF

v_call: TRBV30
d_call: -
j_call: TRBJ1-5
clone_size: -
cdr3_nt: TGTGCCTGGACGAAAAATCCCGGGGAGTCCCAGCATTTT
cdr3_aa: CAWTKNPGESQHF

v_call: TRBV6-5
d_call: TRBD1
j_call: TRBJ1-2
clone_size: -
cdr3_nt: TGTGCCAGCAGTGACCGGACAGGGCATGGCTACACCTTC
cdr3_aa: CASSDRTGHGYTF

v_call: TRBV7-2
d_call: -
j_call: TRBJ2-7
clone_size: -
cdr3_nt: TGTGCCAGCAGCTTAAGGATCAGGGGAGAGGGCGAGCAGTACTTC
cdr3_aa: CASSLRIRGEGEQYF

v_call: TRBV12-5
d_call: -
j_call: TRBJ2-7
clone_size: once
cdr3_nt: TGTGCTAGTGGTTCCCGATTCAACGAGCAGTACTTC
cdr3_aa: CASGSRFNEQYF

v_call: TRBV19
d_call: -
j_call: TRBJ1-5
clone_size: -
cdr3_nt: TGTGCCAGTAGTATATCAGGTTATAGCAATCAGCCCCAGCATTTT
cdr3_aa: CASSISGYSNQPQHF

v_call: TRBV5-6
d_call: -
j_call: TRBJ2-3
clone_size: -
cdr3_nt: TGTGCCAGCAGCTTGGTACAGGGAGACACAGATACGCAGTATTTT
cdr3_aa: CASSLVQGDTDTQYF

v_call: TRBV28
d_call: TRBD1
j_call: TRBJ2-7
clone_size: -
cdr3_nt: TGTGCCAGCAGTTTCGGGGACAGGGCCTACGAGCAGTACTTC
cdr3_aa: CASSFGDRAYEQYF

v_call: TRBV4-3
d_call: TRBD1
j_call: TRBJ2-7
clone_size: -
cdr3_nt: TGCGCCAGCAGCCACAACCCGGACTCAGGGGGCGAGCAGTACTTC
cdr3_aa: CASSHNPDSGGEQYF

v_call: TRBV7-6
d_call: TRBD1
j_call: TRBJ2-5
clone_size: -
cdr3_nt: TGTGCCAGCAGCTTCACAGGGGGTCGAGAGACCCAGTACTTC
cdr3_aa: CASSFTGGRETQYF

v_call: TRBV27
d_call: -
j_call: TRBJ2-7
clone_size: -
cdr3_nt: TGTGCCAGCAGCCCCTTCACAGGGTACGAGCAGTACTTC
cdr3_aa: CASSPFTGYEQYF

v_call: TRBV5-5
d_call: -
j_call: TRBJ1-5
clone_size: -
cdr3_nt: TGTGCCAGCAGCCTTGAAGGAGGCTTCCCGAGCAATCAGCCCCAGCATTTT
cdr3_aa: CASSLEGGFPSNQPQHF

v_call: TRBV7-6
d_call: -
j_call: TRBJ1-3
clone_size: -
cdr3_nt: TGTGCCAGCAGCGCAGGGCTATCTGGAAACACCATATATTTT
cdr3_aa: CASSAGLSGNTIYF

v_call: TRBV7-9
d_call: -
j_call: TRBJ1-5
clone_size: -
cdr3_nt: TGTGCCAGCAGCTTAAGCAGGGAAAGTTATAGCAATCAGCCCCAGCATTTT
cdr3_aa: CASSLSRESYSNQPQHF

v_call: TRBV6-5
d_call: -
j_call: TRBJ1-1
clone_size: -
cdr3_nt: TGTGCCACTAATAACCAGGGTGGCACTGAAGCTTTCTTT
cdr3_aa: CATNNQGGTEAFF

v_call: TRBV6-6
d_call: -
j_call: TRBJ2-7
clone_size: -
cdr3_nt: TGTGCCAGCAGTCTTGGGGGGTCCTACGAGCAGTACTTC
cdr3_aa: CASSLGGSYEQYF

v_call: TRBV5-8
d_call: -
j_call: TRBJ2-6
clone_size: few
cdr3_nt: TGTGCCAGCAGCACGCCGGGAGGGGCCAACGTCCTGACTTTC
cdr3_aa: CASSTPGGANVLTF

v_call: TRBV6-6
d_call: TRBD2
j_call: TRBJ2-5
clone_size: -
cdr3_nt: TGTGCCAGCAGTTACCTCGGGGGGGAGACCCAGTACTTC
cdr3_aa: CASSYLGGETQYF

v_call: TRBV5-1
d_call: TRBD1
j_call: TRBJ2-5
clone_size: -
cdr3_nt: TGCGCCAGCAGCGACAGGGTTTCCGAGACCCAGTACTTC
cdr3_aa: CASSDRVSETQYF

v_call: TRBV9
d_call: TRBD2
j_call: TRBJ2-1
clone_size: -
cdr3_nt: TGTGCCAGCAGCGTAGGGAGCGGGGGGTACAATGAGCAGTTCTTC
cdr3_aa: CASSVGSGGYNEQFF

v_call: TRBV6-1
d_call: TRBD1
j_call: TRBJ2-7
clone_size: -
cdr3_nt: TGTGCCACCAGAGCGGGACAGGGTTTCTCGCAGTACTTC
cdr3_aa: CATRAGQGFSQYF

v_call: TRBV27
d_call: TRBD1
j_call: TRBJ2-7
clone_size: -
cdr3_nt: TGTGCCAGCAGTTTATTAGGTGGTGAGGGGACAGGGATCCCCTACGAGCAGTACTTC
cdr3_aa: CASSLLGGEGTGIPYEQYF

v_call: TRBV29-1
d_call: -
j_call: TRBJ1-1
clone_size: -
cdr3_nt: TGCAGCGTGGCCGCGGGGGCGACCACTGAAGCTTTCTTT
cdr3_aa: CSVAAGATTEAFF

v_call: TRBV27
d_call: TRBD1
j_call: TRBJ2-7
clone_size: -
cdr3_nt: TGTGCCAGCAGTTTATTGGGCCAGGGGGCTAAGAACTACGAGCAGTACTTC
cdr3_aa: CASSLLGQGAKNYEQYF

v_call: TRBV12-5
d_call: -
j_call: TRBJ2-7
clone_size: -
cdr3_nt: TGTGCTAGTGGTTTGGAAGCTCACTCCTACGAGCAGTACTTC
cdr3_aa: CASGLEAHSYEQYF

v_call: TRBV10-3
d_call: TRBD2
j_call: TRBJ2-3
clone_size: -
cdr3_nt: TGTGCCATCAGTGAGTTTGGCGGGGGGCTCGCAGATACGCAGTATTTT
cdr3_aa: CAISEFGGGLADTQYF

v_call: TRBV5-6
d_call: TRBD1
j_call: TRBJ1-5
clone_size: once
cdr3_nt: TGTGCCAGCAGCTTGGCCGGGACAGGGAGCAATCAGCCCCAGCATTTT
cdr3_aa: CASSLAGTGSNQPQHF

v_call: TRBV27
d_call: TRBD1
j_call: TRBJ1-2
clone_size: -
cdr3_nt: TGTGCCAGCAGTCCCCAGGGACAGGGGGCGCGAGGCTACACCTTC
cdr3_aa: CASSPQGQGARGYTF

v_call: TRBV6-5
d_call: -
j_call: TRBJ1-1
clone_size: -
cdr3_nt: TGTGCCAGCAGTTACTCGGGGGGGAGCACTGAAGCTTTCTTT
cdr3_aa: CASSYSGGSTEAFF

v_call: TRBV2
d_call: TRBD1
j_call: TRBJ2-7
clone_size: -
cdr3_nt: TGTGCCAGCAACCGGGACAGGCAAACCTACGAGCAGTACTTC
cdr3_aa: CASNRDRQTYEQYF

v_call: TRBV29-1
d_call: TRBD1
j_call: TRBJ1-2
clone_size: -
cdr3_nt: TGCAGCGTCACCGGGACAGGGTATGGCTACACCTTC
cdr3_aa: CSVTGTGYGYTF